A single sample gave rise to the 8 T cell receptor beta chains below, sequenced in a study of shared clonotypes between healthy human individuals. Naive CD8 populations comprised CD45RO-negative cells positively selected for CCR7, excluding terminally differentiated effector memory CD45RA+ cells. The repertoire was sequenced with immunoSEQ multiplex PCR; TCRdb's copy has only in-frame clones and lacks some. The table records around 580,000 clones, 95% to 98% of them present only once. The sample comprised naive CD8+ T cells sorted from blood. The receptor set was obtained from a man aged 30 to 39 in good health.

V is TRBV27 and J is TRBJ2-2; no clear D. Trimming pared 3 bases from V and 3 bases from J, leaving 2 bases between. Germline values: CDR1 MNHEY, CDR2 SMNVEV (reference sequence). This CDR3 spans 12 amino acids. The CDR3 spells CASSLHTGELFF. CDR3 in DNA: TGTGCCAGCAGTTTGCACACCGGGGAGCTGTTTTTT.

As regards this clone: This specimen includes other DNA sequences encoding the same CDR3. The CDR3 here is CASSPGLAGGHEQYF. In nucleotides, the CDR3 is TGCGCCAGCAGCCCGGGACTAGCGGGAGGCCACGAGCAGTACTTC. The chain is built from TRBV4-3 and TRBJ2-7; 15 bases align to TRBD2. The V gene end was trimmed by 4 bases and the J gene end by 5 bases; junction bases not matched to a gene: 3. The V gene's germline CDR1 is LGHNA and CDR2 YSLEER. The CDR3 contains 15 residues.

This chain links TRBV7-8 with TRBJ2-1, with a possible D match to TRBD1 (6 bases). The germline V and J ends were trimmed by 5 bases and 0 bases, with 11 bases remaining between them. This CDR3 has 15 residues. Germline V gives CDR1 SGHVS, CDR2 FQNEAQ. CDR3 amino acids: CASSVTGSSYNEQFF. The CDR3 nucleotides are TGTGCCAGCAGCGTGACAGGTAGCTCCTACAATGAGCAGTTCTTC.

This chain connects TRBV15 to TRBJ2-3, with D unclear. Germline lookup yields CDR1 LNHNV and CDR2 YYDKDF (reference sequence). V was cut by 7 bases and J by 5 bases, with 13 bases left in between. CDR3 length: 13 amino acids. The CDR3 DNA follows: TGTGCCACCATGCTGCGGACGGGAGATACGCAGTATTTT. It yields the protein CATMLRTGDTQYF.

CDR3 sequence: CASSLGQRMNTEAFF. The CDR3 region has the DNA TGCGCCAGCAGCTTGGGACAGAGGATGAACACTGAAGCTTTCTTT. The chain is built from TRBV5-1 and TRBJ1-1; D possibly corresponds to TRBD1 (5 bases). The germline V gene encodes CDR1 SGHRS and CDR2 YFSETQ. Trimming took off 0 bases at V and 0 bases at J, with 9 bases between the two ends. The CDR3 extends over 15 amino acids.

The V and J genes are TRBV7-9 and TRBJ1-1, with TRBD1 matching over 8 bases. The CDR3 length is 15 residues. The germline gives CDR1 SEHNR, CDR2 FQNEAQ (reference sequence). V was pared by 5 bases and J by 6 bases, with 11 bases of the junction left unmatched. The CDR3, as DNA: TGTGCCAGCAGCCGTCCAACAGGGGGAGTTCCTGAAGCTTTCTTT. Translating gives CASSRPTGGVPEAFF.

The chain is built from TRBV27 and TRBJ2-2; D not certain. V lost 0 bases and J lost 4, with 6 bases in between. Germline loops: CDR1 MNHEY, CDR2 SMNVEV (reference sequence). The CDR3 is 14 residues long. The CDR3 protein is CASSLSVGTGELFF. Written as DNA, the CDR3 is TGTGCCAGCAGTTTATCGGTTGGCACCGGGGAGCTGTTTTTT.

The chain uses TRBV12-5 and TRBJ2-7, with TRBD2 as a possible D gene (5 bases). The ends were cut back, 5 bases at V and 5 bases at J, with 16 bases in the middle. This CDR3 contains 14 residues. Germline loops: CDR1 LGHNT, CDR2 FRNRAP. The CDR3 here is CASGIGGLAHEQYF. The CDR3 DNA sequence: TGTGCTAGTGGTATCGGTGGGCTAGCCCACGAGCAGTACTTC. Variable domain in full (rest from reference TRBV12-5 and TRBJ2-7): DARVTQTPRHKVTEMGQEVTMRCQPILGHNTVFWYRQTMMQGLELLAYFRNRAPLDDSGMPKDRFSAEMPDATLATLKIQPSEPRDSAVYFCASGIGGLAHEQYFGPGTRLTVT.